A selection of T cell receptor beta chains follows, all from one sample in a study of blood T cell repertoires in COVID-19. Method: immunoSEQ multiplex PCR; TCRdb's copy keeps in-frame clones and lacks some. This sample has approximately 140,000 clones, with about 86% found just once. Sequencing was done on a sample of peripheral blood. These receptors were obtained from a woman aged 55-70 years with acute or convalescent COVID-19. CDR3s include the opening cysteine and the closing phenylalanine or tryptophan. D genes are given only for firm matches. Size is stated for part of the rows, as once, few or many counts, or as a class when the clone is expanded.

TRBJ2-7 TRBV2 TRBD1 NA CASSEWDSRAYEQYF TGTGCCAGCAGTGAATGGGACAGTCGCGCCTACGAGCAGTACTTC
TRBJ1-2 TRBV27 TRBD1 once CASSVGQGSYTF TGTGCCAGCAGTGTGGGACAGGGTAGCTACACCTTC
TRBJ2-3 TRBV6-6 NA NA CASSYGGQADTQYF TGTGCCAGCAGTTACGGGGGCCAGGCAGATACGCAGTATTTT
TRBJ2-7 TRBV3-1/TRBV3-2 NA NA CASSQVGGAQYF TGTGCCAGCAGCCAGGTAGGGGGGGCCCAGTACTTC
TRBJ2-3 TRBV24-1 TRBD2 NA CATSAHAGGTDTQYF TGTGCCACCAGTGCGCATGCGGGGGGCACAGATACGCAGTATTTT
TRBJ1-1 TRBV11-3 TRBD1 NA CASSLSRDSYTEAFF TGTGCCAGCAGCTTATCTAGGGACAGTTATACTGAAGCTTTCTTT
TRBJ2-7 TRBV5-4 NA NA CASSFGPYEQYF TGTGCCAGCAGCTTCGGTCCCTACGAGCAGTACTTC
TRBJ2-1 TRBV2 TRBD2 NA CASSRGLAGYNEQFF TGTGCCAGCAGTCGGGGACTAGCGGGGTACAATGAGCAGTTCTTC
TRBJ1-2 TRBV9 NA NA CASSPRANYGYTF TGTGCCAGCAGCCCCCGCGCTAACTATGGCTACACCTTC
TRBJ1-6 TRBV6-2/TRBV6-3 TRBD1 NA CASSRQGIYSPLHF TGTGCCAGCAGTCGACAGGGAATTTATTCACCCCTCCACTTT
TRBJ1-6 TRBV6-5 NA NA CASTALILPITLHF TGTGCCAGCACCGCCTTGATCCTACCGATAACCCTCCACTTT
TRBJ1-2 TRBV12-3/TRBV12-4 NA NA CASSFDRTYGYTF TGTGCCAGCAGTTTTGACAGAACTTATGGCTACACCTTC
TRBJ1-1 TRBV5-1 NA once CASSLGTAMNTEAFF TGCGCCAGCAGCTTGGGGACAGCCATGAACACTGAAGCTTTCTTT
TRBJ1-2 TRBV14 TRBD1 NA CASSPGQGTYGYTF TGTGCCAGCAGCCCGGGACAGGGAACCTATGGCTACACCTTC
TRBJ2-3 TRBV19 TRBD1 NA CASSIGTGEWDTQYF TGTGCCAGTAGTATAGGAACAGGGGAGTGGGATACGCAGTATTTT
TRBJ2-5 TRBV11-2 NA NA CASSLNNFETQYF TGTGCCAGCAGCTTAAACAATTTCGAGACCCAGTACTTC
TRBJ1-5 TRBV10-3 NA NA CAISESERNQPQHF TGTGCCATCAGTGAGTCTGAGCGGAATCAGCCCCAGCATTTT
TRBJ1-5 TRBV6-5 NA NA CASSYSGSEGQPQHF TGTGCCAGCAGTTATTCGGGATCTGAAGGTCAGCCCCAGCATTTT
TRBJ2-7 TRBV11-2 NA NA CASSLGAASYEQYF TGTGCCAGCAGCTTAGGGGCAGCCTCCTACGAGCAGTACTTC
TRBJ1-5 TRBV7-2 NA NA CASSYGGNQPQHF TGTGCCAGCAGCTACGGGGGAAATCAGCCCCAGCATTTT
TRBJ1-2 TRBV5-6 NA NA CASSLDSYGYTF TGTGCCAGCAGCTTGGACAGCTATGGCTACACCTTC
TRBJ1-1 TRBV14 NA NA CASSSRLRNTEAFF TGTGCCAGCAGCTCCCGCCTTAGGAACACTGAAGCTTTCTTT
TRBJ1-1 TRBV30 TRBD1 NA CAWSRGQGLLMNTEAFF TGTGCCTGGAGTCGGGGACAGGGTTTACTTATGAACACTGAAGCTTTCTTT
TRBJ1-1 TRBV19 TRBD1 NA CASGEPRGQRTEAFF TGTGCCAGTGGAGAGCCGAGGGGGCAAAGGACTGAAGCTTTCTTT
TRBJ1-6 TRBV30 TRBD1 NA CAWSLDRVGSPLHF TGTGCCTGGAGTCTGGACAGGGTTGGATCACCCCTCCACTTT
TRBJ2-1 TRBV5-1 TRBD2 NA CASSAGLAGFNEQFF TGCGCCAGCAGCGCGGGACTAGCGGGCTTCAATGAGCAGTTCTTC
TRBJ1-2 TRBV23-1 NA NA CASSQSGISSPGPPNYGYTF TGCGCCAGCAGTCAATCCGGGATTTCCTCTCCTGGGCCTCCAAACTATGGCTACACCTTC
TRBJ2-7 TRBV29-1 TRBD1 NA CSVLQGASGEQYF TGCAGCGTTTTACAGGGGGCTAGTGGCGAGCAGTACTTC
TRBJ2-3 TRBV11-3 NA NA CASSLEVSTRYSQDTQYF TGTGCCAGCAGCTTAGAGGTCTCTACTCGCTACTCACAGGATACGCAGTATTTT
TRBJ1-2 TRBV4-3 TRBD1 NA CASSHRTGSYGYTF TGCGCCAGCAGCCACCGGACAGGGAGCTATGGCTACACCTTC
TRBJ1-5 TRBV2 NA NA CASSEGPGFVNQPQHF TGTGCCAGCAGTGAAGGGCCCGGGTTCGTCAATCAGCCCCAGCATTTT
TRBJ1-1 TRBV5-5 TRBD1 NA CASSLGQGSEAFF TGTGCCAGCAGCTTGGGACAGGGCTCTGAAGCTTTCTTT
TRBJ2-2 TRBV7-9 NA NA CASSPAPTSGAAGELFF TGTGCCAGCAGCCCAGCCCCGACTAGTGGCGCAGCCGGGGAGCTGTTTTTT
TRBJ1-5 TRBV6-1 NA NA CASSEGLVRGQPQHF TGTGCCAGCAGTGAAGGACTTGTGCGGGGTCAGCCCCAGCATTTT
TRBJ1-6 TRBV7-9 NA NA CASSQGYPSPLHF TGTGCCAGCAGCCAGGGGTATCCTTCACCCCTCCACTTT
TRBJ1-2 TRBV7-9 NA once CASPGGEYYGYTF TGTGCCAGCCCGGGGGGAGAATACTATGGCTACACCTTC
TRBJ1-2 TRBV4-2 NA NA CASSQDLKTIYGYTF TGTGCCAGCAGCCAAGATCTTAAGACTATCTATGGCTACACCTTC
TRBJ1-6 TRBV30 NA once CATGRVAGLKNSPLHF TGTGCTACCGGACGGGTTGCGGGACTAAAAAATTCACCCCTCCACTTT
TRBJ2-7 TRBV11-3 NA NA CASSLRAGDSYEQYF TGTGCCAGCAGCTTAAGGGCAGGGGACTCCTACGAGCAGTACTTC
TRBJ1-2 TRBV7-9 TRBD1 NA CASSVGTAYGYTF TGTGCCAGCAGCGTCGGGACAGCCTATGGCTACACCTTC
TRBJ1-3 TRBV7-9 NA NA CASQGSGNTIYF TGTGCCAGCCAGGGGTCTGGAAACACCATATATTTT
TRBJ1-2 TRBV30 NA NA CAWSVDRNYGYTF TGTGCCTGGAGTGTTGACAGAAACTATGGCTACACCTTC
TRBJ2-5 TRBV12-5 NA NA CASGPRGAAQYF TGTGCTAGTGGTCCGCGGGGAGCGGCCCAGTACTTC
TRBJ2-5 TRBV9 TRBD2 once CASSRAGGNPGTQYF TGTGCCAGCAGCCGGGCGGGGGGCAACCCAGGGACCCAGTACTTC
TRBJ1-1 TRBV30 NA NA CAWTTATEAFF TGTGCCTGGACTACAGCAACGGAAGCTTTCTTT